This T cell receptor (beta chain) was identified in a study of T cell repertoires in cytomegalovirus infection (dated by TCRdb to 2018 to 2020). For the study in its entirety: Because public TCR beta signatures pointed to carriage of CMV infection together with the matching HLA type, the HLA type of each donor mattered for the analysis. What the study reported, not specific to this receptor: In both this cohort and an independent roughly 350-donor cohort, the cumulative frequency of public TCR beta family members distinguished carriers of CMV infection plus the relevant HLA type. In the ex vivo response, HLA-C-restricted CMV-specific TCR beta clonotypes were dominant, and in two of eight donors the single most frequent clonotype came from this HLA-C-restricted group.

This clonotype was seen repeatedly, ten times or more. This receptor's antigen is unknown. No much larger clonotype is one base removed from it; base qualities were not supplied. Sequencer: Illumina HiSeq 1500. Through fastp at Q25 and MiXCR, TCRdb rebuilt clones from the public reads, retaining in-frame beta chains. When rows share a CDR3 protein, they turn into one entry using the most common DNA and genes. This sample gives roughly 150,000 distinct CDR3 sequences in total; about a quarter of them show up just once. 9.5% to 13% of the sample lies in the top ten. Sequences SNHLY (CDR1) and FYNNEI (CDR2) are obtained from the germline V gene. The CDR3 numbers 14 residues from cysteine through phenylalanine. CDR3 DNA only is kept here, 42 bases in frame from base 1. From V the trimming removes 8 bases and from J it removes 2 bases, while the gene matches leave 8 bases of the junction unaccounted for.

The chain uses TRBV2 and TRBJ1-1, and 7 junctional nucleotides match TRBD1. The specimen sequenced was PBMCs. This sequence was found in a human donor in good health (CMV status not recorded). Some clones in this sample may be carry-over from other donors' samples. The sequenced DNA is TGTGCCAGCCGTGGGGACAGAATAAACACTGAAGCTTTCTTT. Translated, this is CASRGDRINTEAFF.